This TCR beta chain was captured in a study of OX40 agonist ivuxolimab in advanced cancers. Study-wide context: The drug used for patients, ivuxolimab, was an agonistic anti-OX40 (CD134) antibody.

The method was immunoSEQ multiplex PCR; TCRdb's version includes in-frame clones alone and lacks a portion of them. There are 100,000 or so clones in the sample; around 94% occur only once, and about 0.18% lies in the top ten. Germline V lookup: CDR1 SQVTM, CDR2 ANQGSEA. The CDR3 spans 13 residues. The germline V and J ends were trimmed by 4 bases and 2 bases, with 11 bases remaining between them. This sequence joins TRBV29-1 and TRBJ2-5; D gene unclear. The sample was CD4+ or CD8+ T cells sorted from blood, taken in a trial of the OX40 agonist ivuxolimab. This TCR derives from an adult with an advanced solid tumor such as melanoma, head and neck, liver or kidney cancer. The CDR3 sequence is CSVGVRPQETQYF. The CDR3 DNA reads as TGCAGCGTTGGAGTCCGGCCACAAGAGACCCAGTACTTC.